The clone carrying this T cell receptor (beta chain) appeared once. Its antigen is unknown. The data stem from a study of shared clonotypes between healthy human individuals. Points from the study as a whole: Generation probabilities were higher for clonotypes shared across all four sorted-subset donors than for unshared ones.

This table comes from immunoSEQ multiplex PCR, and its TCRdb copy is limited to in-frame clones, with some not included. The sample lists about 2.1 million clones; just over 90% were seen once. The V end was cut by 4 bases, the J end by 0 bases, with 7 bases between. This CDR3 is built from 14 residues. Germline V gene sequence: CDR1 MNHEY, CDR2 SVGAGI. CD8 cells classed as naive were CD45RO-negative and positively selected for CCR7, excluding terminally differentiated effector memory CD45RA+ cells. There were no recent acute infections or vaccinations among the donors, who were healthy HIV-negative adults. There were only Caucasian adults among the donors, and all lived in Nashville, Tennessee.

The chain recombines TRBV6-5 with TRBJ1-3; the D is unclear. The sequenced material came from naive CD8+ T cells from PBMCs. The origin of this receptor is a man aged 18-30 years in good health. Some clones in this sample may be carry-over from other donors' samples. CDR3 amino acids: CASSFGVSGNTIYF. Written as DNA, the CDR3 is TGTGCCAGCAGTTTCGGGGTCTCTGGAAACACCATATATTTT.